A selection of T cell receptor beta chains follows, all from one sample in a study of response to subunit inactivated influenza vaccine. In TCRdb, the RT-PCR reads were re-called with MiXCR into one record per CDR3 protein. Of about 500,000 distinct CDR3 sequences listed, approximately 16% were seen once; the top ten hold 3% to 3.5%. Sequences were derived from CD4+ T cells sorted from PBMCs, sampled around 2 years after vaccination. The receptor source for this set is a man in his fifties or sixties who received an inactivated influenza vaccine. Both conserved end residues are part of each CDR3.

J | V | CDR3
TRBJ2-7 | TRBV7-9 | CASSPPPYNEQYF
TRBJ1-5 | TRBV29-1 | CSVATGLDNQPQHF
TRBJ2-4 | TRBV5-6 | CASSLGLAKNIQYF
TRBJ2-2 | TRBV27 | CASRPTSLNTGELFF
TRBJ1-4 | TRBV3-1 | CASSQDRTGLREKLFF
TRBJ2-5 | TRBV12-3/TRBV12-4 | CASRTDALTETQYF
TRBJ2-7 | TRBV5-5 | CASSPGRSGGEQYF
TRBJ2-5 | TRBV20-1 | CSAREGKGGYQETQYF
TRBJ2-1 | TRBV5-1 | CASSSTLGLASTEQFF
TRBJ1-2 | TRBV20-1 | CSAARDRGNYGYTF
TRBJ2-1 | TRBV9 | CASSYYGFGQGRGNEQFF
TRBJ1-6 | TRBV7-2 | CASTPQTGDNSPLHF
TRBJ2-1 | TRBV19 | CASSWGTSSNEQFF
TRBJ2-1 | TRBV5-1 | CASSLASGRAGFFYEQFF
TRBJ2-7 | TRBV7-2 | CASSANRDSFSYEQYF
TRBJ1-1 | TRBV5-1 | CASSLGGGQSPEAFF
TRBJ2-5 | TRBV7-7 | CASSSFRAPQETQYF
TRBJ2-5 | TRBV7-2 | CASSRATSGRSQTQYF
TRBJ2-7 | TRBV7-8 | CASSPRSGSSYEQYF
TRBJ1-2 | TRBV7-8 | CASSLAQGLGGYTF
TRBJ2-5 | TRBV6-5 | CASSYSWTGYQETQYF
TRBJ2-3 | TRBV4-3 | CASSQEGRLAGDTQYF
TRBJ2-1 | TRBV7-9 | CASSSDLAGHYNEQFF
TRBJ1-6 | TRBV5-1 | CASSLAGAGSGSPLHF
TRBJ2-1 | TRBV6-6 | CASSYSEYNEQFF
TRBJ2-1 | TRBV12-3/TRBV12-4 | CASSFHSAVTDEQFF
TRBJ2-1 | TRBV2 | CASAFDRGNEQFF
TRBJ1-2 | TRBV29-1 | CSVSEGDGYTF
TRBJ2-7 | TRBV27 | CASSFTPLYHEQYF
TRBJ2-7 | TRBV20-1 | CSASQAANYEQYF
TRBJ2-7 | TRBV23-1 | CASSQLGGRLYEQYF
TRBJ1-2 | TRBV21-1 | CASGESDSIFF
TRBJ2-5 | TRBV9 | CASSVGIRTEETQYF
TRBJ2-3 | TRBV4-2 | CASSQGTGEAFTDTQYF
TRBJ1-6 | TRBV20-1 | CSARDETGVSWSPLHF
TRBJ2-3 | TRBV20-1 | CSASVQPTDTQYF
TRBJ2-4 | TRBV21-1 | CASSRNYSGTSGGRTLAKNIQYF
TRBJ2-5 | TRBV29-1 | CSVLTPAETQYF
TRBJ2-1 | TRBV7-3 | CASSLNSGGFINEQFF
TRBJ1-5 | TRBV18 | CASSPDGQGVNQPQHF
TRBJ2-7 | TRBV7-9 | CASSFRDGTIYEQYF
TRBJ2-2 | TRBV5-1 | CASSLDLSGTLTGELFF
TRBJ2-3 | TRBV6-5 | CASSYSRSTDTQYF
TRBJ2-5 | TRBV20-1 | CSANHHRGGGETQYF
TRBJ1-1 | TRBV12-3/TRBV12-4 | CASSFFGAGNTEAFF
TRBJ1-2 | TRBV10-3 | CANHDPTGPTDYGYTF
TRBJ1-1 | TRBV6-2/TRBV6-3 | CASRTGGTEAFF
TRBJ1-1 | TRBV25-1 | CASTQTSSGAGNTEAFF
TRBJ2-1 | TRBV20-1 | CSARSWGVHEQFF
TRBJ1-1 | TRBV4-3 | CASSPNPGGAEAFF
TRBJ2-1 | TRBV5-6 | CASSRPDSFNNEQFF
TRBJ1-2 | TRBV5-1 | CASSVGQGYTF
TRBJ2-5 | TRBV5-6 | CASSQGPGETQYF
TRBJ2-7 | TRBV20-1 | CSARGQGLLNEQYF
TRBJ1-2 | TRBV14 | CASSQDEWDGYTF
TRBJ2-2 | TRBV18 | CASSPADSNTGELFF
TRBJ1-2 | TRBV10-3 | CAISETDRNYGYTF